The 15 T cell receptor beta chains listed next were all sequenced from one sample in a study of T cells after yellow fever vaccination. TCRdb re-called the 5' RACE reads with MiXCR, one entry per CDR3 protein. The data hold roughly 330,000 distinct CDR3 sequences, with around 6.8% observed a single time. The specimen comprised PBMCs, sampled 35 to 50 days after the first yellow fever vaccination. The receptors originated from a man aged 18 to 29 who received the YFV17D yellow fever vaccine.

This sequence joins TRBV6-1 and TRBJ2-1; 8 positions match TRBD1. The germline gives CDR1 MNHNS, CDR2 SASEGT. The CDR3 has 14 residues. After removal of 6 bases from V and 6 bases from J, the junction contained 7 bases not matched to a gene. The CDR3 DNA is TGTGCCAGCAGCCGGCAAACAGGGGGCAATGAGCAGTTCTTC. Protein sequence: CASSRQTGGNEQFF.

This clonotype was seen a few times. The chain combines TRBV3-1 with TRBJ2-1, with TRBD2 matching 11 bases. V gave up 4 bases and J gave up 9 bases; unmatched junction bases: 8. CDR1 is LGHDT, CDR2 YNNKEL, per germline (reference sequence). CDR3 length: 15 residues. The CDR3 DNA sequence: TGTGCCAGCAGCCCGTTAACTAGCGGGGGTACTGAGCAGTTCTTC. Its translation: CASSPLTSGGTEQFF.

This clonotype was picked up a small number of times. The rearrangement joins TRBV7-3 to TRBJ2-7; possibly TRBD2 for D (6 bases). Germline V lookup: CDR1 SGHTA, CDR2 FQGTGA. The V and J ends lost 4 bases and 1 base respectively, with 11 bases between them. This CDR3 comprises 14 residues. The CDR3 here is CASSWWGVSYEQYF. The CDR3 coding sequence is TGTGCCAGCAGCTGGTGGGGGGTTTCCTACGAGCAGTACTTC.

This clonotype was picked up many times. The chain has TRBV7-9 and TRBJ1-1, with D uncertain. V lost 5 bases, J lost 4 bases, and 23 bases lay in between. Germline CDR1 is SEHNR and CDR2 is FQNEAQ (reference sequence). This CDR3 contains 17 residues. The CDR3 loop is CASSTSRTKVMSTEAFF. CDR3 DNA sequence: TGTGCCAGCAGCACCTCCCGGACGAAGGTTATGAGCACTGAAGCTTTCTTT.

This clonotype was seen once. The rearrangement joins TRBV7-5 to TRBJ1-5; the tabulated D call, TRBD1, remains unverified against the DNA. TRBV7-5 is reported as a pseudogene. CDR3 length equals 19 residues. Written as DNA, the CDR3 is TGCAGCCCTGTGTCTCCTGGCAGCAGATGCGCCTTGAGCAATCAGCCCCAGCATTTT. This gives the protein CSPVSPGSRCALSNQPQHF.

This clonotype was seen a few times. The rearrangement uses TRBV11-2 and TRBJ2-1, with 10 bases fitting TRBD1. J lost 0 bases, V lost 3 bases, and 8 bases had no gene match. Germline V gene lookup returns CDR1 SGHAT and CDR2 FQNNGV. The CDR3 extends over 18 amino acids. The CDR3 DNA reads TGTGCCAGCAGCTTCCCCCGGGACAGGGGCAGCTCCTACAATGAGCAGTTCTTC. The encoded protein is CASSFPRDRGSSYNEQFF.

This clonotype has ten or more counts. The rearrangement joins TRBV25-1 to TRBJ1-2, with TRBD1 identical over 8 bases. V dropped 4 bases and J dropped 2; count of bases not matched to a gene: 15. The CDR3 is 18 residues long. CDR1 is MGHDK, CDR2 SYGVNS, per germline. CDR3: CASSASQGVRNTNYGYTF. The CDR3 bases are TGTGCCAGCAGTGCTTCACAGGGGGTGAGGAATACCAACTATGGCTACACCTTC.

This clonotype was detected only a few times. The gene calls are TRBV7-2 and TRBJ2-2; D not resolved. This CDR3 is 12 amino acids long. Germline V gene lookup returns CDR1 SGHTA and CDR2 FQGNSA. Trimming removed 4 bases from V and 4 bases from J, with 4 bases in between. The CDR3 loop reads CASSYITGELFF. The CDR3 DNA sequence: TGTGCCAGCAGCTATATCACCGGGGAGCTGTTTTTT.

This chain connects TRBV12-3 or TRBV12-4 to TRBJ2-7; D gene ambiguous. With 6 bases removed from V and 5 bases from J, the gap between germline ends came to 20 bases. The CDR3 is 15 residues long. The chain's CDR3 is CASSFRSADLHEQYF. Here the CDR3 DNA reads TGTGCCAGCAGCTTTCGTTCTGCCGATTTGCACGAGCAGTACTTC.

This rearrangement joins TRBV11-2 to TRBJ2-4; D might be TRBD2 (5 bases). CDR3 size: 18 residues. The germline gives CDR1 SGHAT, CDR2 FQNNGV. V dropped 4 bases and J dropped 5 bases, with 24 bases sitting between them. CDR3 sequence (DNA): TGTGCCAGCAGCTCCCCACTAGGGCTTGTTACCTCCCAAAACATTCAGTACTTC. It is translated as CASSSPLGLVTSQNIQYF.

This clonotype appeared a few times. The V and J genes are TRBV20-1 and TRBJ1-6; 7 bases are shared with TRBD1. The CDR3 is 14 residues long. Germline V gene data show CDR1 as DFQATT and CDR2 as SNEGSKA (reference sequence). V lost 3 bases to trimming and J lost 8 bases; unmatched junction nucleotides: 7. Here the CDR3 reads CSARSGTEDSPLHF. DNA for the CDR3: TGCAGTGCTAGGTCCGGGACAGAGGATTCACCCCTCCACTTT.

The V and J genes are TRBV5-1 and TRBJ2-5; 7 bases agree with TRBD1. This CDR3 comprises 14 residues. V lost 4 bases and J lost 4; bases outside the gene matches: 7. Germline loops: CDR1 SGHRS, CDR2 YFSETQ. CDR3 DNA sequence: TGCGCCAGCAGCCCCGGGACAGTTCGAGAGACCCAGTACTTC. This gives the protein CASSPGTVRETQYF. Together with reference TRBV5-1 and TRBJ2-5, the CDR3 gives the full variable domain: KAGVTQTPRYLIKTRGQQVTLSCSPISGHRSVSWYQQTPGQGLQFLFEYFSETQRNKGNFPGRFSGRQFSNSRSEMNVSTLELGDSALYLCASSPGTVRETQYFGPGTRLLVL.

Points on this clonotype: A much more abundant neighbour one base away suggests this may be a read error. The chain couples TRBV7-8 to TRBJ2-1; unclear D gene. This CDR3 spans 16 amino acids. From germline, CDR1 is SGHVS and CDR2 FQNEAQ. Trimming stripped 0 bases from V and 0 bases from J, with 9 bases between. The CDR3 DNA sequence: TGTGCCAGCAGCTTAGCAAGGGCTAGCTCCTACAATGAGCAGTTCTTC. Translation gives CASSLARASSYNEQFF. Full variable domain (outside the CDR3, taken from reference TRBV7-8 and TRBJ2-1): GAGVSQSPRYKVAKRGQDVALRCDPISGHVSLFWYQQALGQGPEFLTYFQNEAQLDKSGLPSDRFFAERPEGSVSTLKIQRTQQEDSAVYLCASSLARASSYNEQFFGPGTRLTVL.

This rearrangement joins TRBV7-2 to TRBJ2-5, with D possibly called TRBD1 or TRBD2 (5 bases each). The germline V gene encodes CDR1 SGHTA and CDR2 FQGNSA. V lost 3 bases and J 7 bases, leaving 15 bases between the germline ends. The CDR3 is made up of 14 amino acids. In DNA form, the CDR3 reads TGTGCCAGCAGCTTGGGACGACCCCGTATGACCCAGTACTTC. It codes for CASSLGRPRMTQYF.

This chain uses TRBV12-3 or TRBV12-4 with TRBJ1-2, with 10 bases lining up with TRBD1. The CDR3 runs to 14 residues. V lost 5 bases and J lost 6; bases outside the gene matches: 6. The CDR3 DNA is TGTGCCAGCAGTGGGACAGGGGTATTTCATGGCTACACCTTC. Protein: CASSGTGVFHGYTF.